This T cell receptor (beta chain) was obtained from a study of CD8 T cells in ankylosing spondylitis. Per the germline V gene, CDR1 is DFQATT and CDR2 is SNEGSKA (reference sequence). This CDR3 region has 13 residues. J gave up 4 bases and V 3 bases, and 3 bases lay outside the gene matches. This clonotype was found many times. The antigen remains undetermined. For TCR beta, libraries came from quantitative 5'-RACE with molecular barcodes. Each CDR3 protein gets one entry after TCRdb re-called the 5' RACE reads with MiXCR. The sample lists hundreds of thousands of distinct CDR3 sequences, approximately 12% occurring once. Study outcomes and limitations: About 8 highly homologous variants made up a TCR beta motif, and this motif appeared characteristic of ankylosing spondylitis blood. From matched ankylosing spondylitis synovial fluid, disease-linked clones were reportedly recovered at significantly enriched levels. Disease-linked clones, CD8+, were relatively rare in peripheral blood. Prior work had noted some motif variants in reactive arthritis blood and synovial fluid.

The sample was blood, either unsorted or a sorted T cell fraction (not recorded which). The gene calls are TRBV20-1 and TRBJ2-5, with 9 bases matching TRBD2. The origin of this receptor is a male donor with ankylosing spondylitis. In DNA, the CDR3 is TGCAGTGCTAGGCAAGCGGGAGGAGAGACCCAGTACTTC. Its protein product is CSARQAGGETQYF.